This T cell receptor (beta chain) comes out of a study of T cells in tuberculosis. General study results and limits: The TCR-beta difference was not significant; alpha differences partly reflected length. Samples were chosen by availability of cryopreserved specimens.

A note on this clone: Its antigen is not known.

Latent tuberculosis screening used tuberculin skin test and IGRA at entry. Each donor contributed approximately 100,000 T cells on average, unsorted. TCRdb keeps only in-frame clones here, not all; method: immunoSEQ multiplex PCR. The sample lists about 24,000 clones, nearly 97% seen once, with roughly 9% in the top ten. The germline V gene encodes CDR1 MNHNS and CDR2 SASEGT. V lost 1 base, J lost 4 bases, and 9 bases stayed unmatched. The length of the CDR3 is 17 residues. Material: PBMCs. The receptor comes from a donor aged 10 to 29 with latent tuberculosis or without tuberculosis infection. The chain couples TRBV6-1 to TRBJ1-4; 7 positions match TRBD1. The CDR3, as DNA: TGTGCCAGCAGTGAAGTCCCCGGGACAGAGCTTAATGAAAAACTGTTTTTT. This translates into CASSEVPGTELNEKLFF.